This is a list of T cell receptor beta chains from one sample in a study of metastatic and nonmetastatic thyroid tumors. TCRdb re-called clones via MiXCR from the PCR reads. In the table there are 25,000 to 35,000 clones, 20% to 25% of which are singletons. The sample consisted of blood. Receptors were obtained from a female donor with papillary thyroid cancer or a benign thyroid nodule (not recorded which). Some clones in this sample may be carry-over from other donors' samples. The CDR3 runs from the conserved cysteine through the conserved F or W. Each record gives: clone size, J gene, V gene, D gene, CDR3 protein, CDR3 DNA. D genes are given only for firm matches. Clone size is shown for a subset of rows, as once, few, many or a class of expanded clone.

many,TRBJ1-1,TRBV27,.,CASSLFPGELEAFF,TGTGCCAGCAGTTTATTCCCTGGGGAGCTTGAAGCTTTCTTT
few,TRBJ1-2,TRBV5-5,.,CASSESPRTANYGYTF,TGTGCCAGCAGCGAATCGCCTCGGACAGCTAACTATGGCTACACCTTC
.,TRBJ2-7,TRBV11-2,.,CASSPQYGSPYEQYF,TGTGCCAGCAGTCCCCAATACGGGAGCCCCTACGAGCAGTACTTC
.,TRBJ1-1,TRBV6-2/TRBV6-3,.,CASAALGENTEAFF,TGTGCCAGCGCCGCTCTAGGGGAGAACACTGAAGCTTTCTTT
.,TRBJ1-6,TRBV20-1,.,CSARGNPNSTLHF,TGCAGTGCCAGGGGAAACCCGAATTCGACCCTCCACTTT
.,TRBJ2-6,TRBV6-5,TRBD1,CASSWDRDGSGANVLTF,TGTGCCAGCAGTTGGGACAGGGATGGCTCTGGGGCCAACGTCCTGACTTTC
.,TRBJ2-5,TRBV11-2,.,CASSRQGGETQYF,TGTGCCAGCAGCCGACAGGGAGGGGAGACCCAGTACTTC
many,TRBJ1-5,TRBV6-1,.,CASSVSRGSNQPQHF,TGTGCCAGCAGTGTGAGCAGGGGTAGCAATCAGCCCCAGCATTTT
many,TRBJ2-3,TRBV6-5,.,CASSYPGFSTDTQYF,TGTGCCAGCAGTTACCCCGGCTTTAGCACAGATACGCAGTATTTT
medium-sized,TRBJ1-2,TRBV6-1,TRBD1,CASIPLTGGKNNYGYTF,TGTGCCAGCATCCCTCTGACAGGGGGTAAGAATAACTATGGCTACACCTTC
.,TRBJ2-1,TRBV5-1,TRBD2,CASSWLAGANEQFF,TGCGCCAGCAGCTGGTTAGCGGGAGCAAATGAGCAGTTCTTC
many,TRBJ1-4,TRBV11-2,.,CASSLDRVEKLFF,TGTGCCAGCAGCTTAGACAGGGTTGAAAAACTGTTTTTT
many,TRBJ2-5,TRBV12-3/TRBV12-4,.,CASSLDSVGSETQYF,TGTGCCAGCAGTTTAGACTCAGTGGGCTCCGAGACCCAGTACTTC
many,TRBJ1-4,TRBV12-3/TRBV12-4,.,CASSLYRAATNEKLFF,TGTGCCAGCAGTTTGTACAGGGCCGCAACTAATGAAAAACTGTTTTTT
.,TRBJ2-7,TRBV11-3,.,CASSKERGCYEQYF,TGTGCCAGCAGCAAGGAAAGGGGGTGTTACGAGCAGTACTTC
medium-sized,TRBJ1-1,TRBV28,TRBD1,CASSPLQGMNTEAFF,TGTGCCAGCAGTCCGCTACAGGGGATGAACACTGAAGCTTTCTTT
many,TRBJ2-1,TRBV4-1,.,CASSQVSANGVNEQFF,TGCGCCAGCAGCCAAGTATCTGCGAACGGGGTCAATGAGCAGTTCTTC
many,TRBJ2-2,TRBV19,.,CASSPVAGGELFF,TGTGCCAGTAGTCCCGTGGCTGGTGGGGAGCTGTTTTTT
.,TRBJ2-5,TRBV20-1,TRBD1,CSAKSGTGRLSTQYF,TGCAGTGCTAAATCAGGGACAGGGAGGTTGTCGACCCAGTACTTC
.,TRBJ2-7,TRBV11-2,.,CASSLELGPSYEQYF,TGTGCCAGCAGCTTAGAATTGGGGCCATCCTACGAGCAGTACTTC
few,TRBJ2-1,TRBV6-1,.,CASSVYGRQFF,TGTGCCAGCAGTGTCTACGGGAGGCAGTTCTTC
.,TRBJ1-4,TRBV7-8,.,CASSLVGYRFEGEKLFF,TGTGCCAGCAGCTTAGTGGGCTACAGGTTCGAGGGAGAAAAACTGTTTTTT
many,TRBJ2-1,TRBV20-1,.,CSARDPDREGNEQFF,TGCAGTGCTAGAGATCCCGACAGGGAGGGCAATGAGCAGTTCTTC
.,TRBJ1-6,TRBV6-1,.,CASQQSQGRSLHF,TGTGCCAGCCAACAATCCCAGGGGAGGTCCCTCCACTTT
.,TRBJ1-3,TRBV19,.,CASTPPWLGLRGNTIYF,TGTGCCAGTACACCTCCGTGGTTGGGATTGAGAGGAAACACCATATATTTT
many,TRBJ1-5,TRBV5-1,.,CASSLLGNQPQHF,TGCGCCAGCAGCTTGTTGGGGAATCAGCCCCAGCATTTT
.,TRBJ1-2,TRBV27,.,CASSRDQTNYGYTF,TGTGCCAGCAGCAGAGACCAGACTAACTATGGCTACACCTTC
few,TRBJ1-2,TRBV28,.,CASSLPSYYGYTF,TGTGCCAGCAGTTTACCCTCGTACTATGGCTACACCTTC
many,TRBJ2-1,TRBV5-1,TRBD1,CASSFRGQGYNEQFF,TGCGCCAGCAGCTTCAGGGGACAGGGCTACAATGAGCAGTTCTTC